The next 14 T cell receptor beta chains were all read from a single sample in a study of cytomegalovirus exposure and HLA in healthy donors. Sequenced by immunoSEQ multiplex PCR; TCRdb stores in-frame clones only, minus some. This table has 150,000 to 200,000 clones, approximately 81% appearing once. The sequenced sample was PBMCs. These receptors came from a man between 18 and 35 years old in good health and CMV-seropositive.

This chain uses TRBV11-3 with TRBJ2-1, with TRBD2 as a possible D gene (10 bases). Germline V lookup: CDR1 SGHNT, CDR2 YENEEA. The CDR3 runs 16 residues. V was pared by 5 bases and J by 4 bases, with 18 bases between. This CDR3 is CASSVTSGTGYNEQFF. In nucleotides, the CDR3 is TGTGCCAGCAGCGTCACTAGCGGGACAGGGTACAATGAGCAGTTCTTC.

This sequence joins TRBV10-3 and TRBJ1-2; D not certain. The ends were cut back, 4 bases at V and 8 bases at J, with 11 bases in the middle. This CDR3 comprises 12 residues. The germline V gene has CDR1 ENHRY and CDR2 SYGVKD. The chain's CDR3 is CAISADREGYTF. In DNA, the CDR3 is TGTGCCATCAGTGCGGACCGGGAGGGCTACACCTTC.

In this sample, this clone turned up a few times. This chain joins TRBV28 and TRBJ1-2; D is uncertain. V shed 4 bases and J shed 5 bases, with 8 bases lying between them. The CDR3 runs 12 residues. CDR1 is MDHEN and CDR2 is SYDVKM in the germline V gene. CDR3 in DNA: TGTGCCAGCAGTTCCGACATATATGGCTACACCTTC. Translation gives CASSSDIYGYTF.

V is TRBV14 and J is TRBJ2-1; D perhaps matches TRBD2 (6 bases). Germline loops: CDR1 SGHDN, CDR2 FVKESK. CDR3 length equals 15 residues. The V end lost 4 bases, the J end lost 1 base, and 11 bases lay between the germline ends. The CDR3 nucleotides read TGTGCCAGCAGCCCCACCGGGACTTCCTACAATGAGCAGTTCTTC. Translating it yields CASSPTGTSYNEQFF.

This chain joins TRBV11-3 and TRBJ1-1, with a tentative D call TRBD1 (5 bases). Germline CDR1 and CDR2: SGHNT and YENEEA. Trimming stripped 11 bases from V and 1 base from J, with 14 bases between. CDR3 length: 13 residues. As DNA, the CDR3 is TGTGCCGGGGCTTGGTCGGGGAACACTGAAGCTTTCTTT. Its protein is CAGAWSGNTEAFF.

This clone was seen only once. This chain uses TRBV11-2 with TRBJ2-3, with 8 nucleotides matching TRBD2. V gave up 7 bases and J gave up 1 base; unmatched junction bases: 13. Germline V CDR1 and CDR2: SGHAT, FQNNGV. There are 17 residues in the CDR3. CDR3 coding DNA: TGTGCCAGCACCGATGCCGATAATAGCGGGGGCACAGATACGCAGTATTTT. Amino acid sequence: CASTDADNSGGTDTQYF.

The chain links TRBV7-8 to TRBJ1-3, with D hard to call. Germline V gives CDR1 SGHVS, CDR2 FQNEAQ. The CDR3 has 15 amino acids. The V end was cut by 1 base, the J end by 0 bases, with 7 bases between. The CDR3 bases are TGTGCCAGCAGCTTAGGGTACAGCTCTGGAAACACCATATATTTT. Translating gives CASSLGYSSGNTIYF. Based on the CDR3 plus reference TRBV7-8 and TRBJ1-3, the full variable domain is GAGVSQSPRYKVAKRGQDVALRCDPISGHVSLFWYQQALGQGPEFLTYFQNEAQLDKSGLPSDRFFAERPEGSVSTLKIQRTQQEDSAVYLCASSLGYSSGNTIYFGEGSWLTVV.

The rearrangement uses TRBV19 and TRBJ1-5; tentative D call: TRBD1 (6 bases). V was cut by 4 bases and J by 6 bases, with 10 bases left in between. This CDR3 has 13 amino acids. Germline CDR1 and CDR2: LNHDA and SQIVND (reference sequence). CDR3 nucleotides: TGTGCCAGTAGTAACGGACAGCTTCAGCCCCAGCATTTT. Protein product: CASSNGQLQPQHF. The whole variable domain, remainder taken from reference TRBV19 and TRBJ1-5, is DGGITQSPKYLFRKEGQNVTLSCEQNLNHDAMYWYRQDPGQGLRLIYYSQIVNDFQKGDIAEGYSVSREKKESFPLTVTSAQKNPTAFYLCASSNGQLQPQHFGDGTRLSIL.

This clone was counted a single time. This sequence joins TRBV27 and TRBJ1-2; D ambiguous. V dropped 3 bases and J dropped 2 bases, with 13 bases sitting between them. This CDR3 comprises 15 residues. CDR1 is MNHEY and CDR2 is SMNVEV in the germline V gene (reference sequence). The CDR3 nucleotides are TGTGCCAGCAGTTTGCGGGGTACGCGAAACTATGGCTACACCTTC. The encoded protein is CASSLRGTRNYGYTF.

In its sample, this clone was seen a few times. The genes are TRBV27 and TRBJ2-3; 9 nucleotides agree with TRBD1. Germline V lookup: CDR1 MNHEY, CDR2 SMNVEV (reference sequence). CDR3 length: 14 amino acids. V lost 4 bases, J lost 4 bases, and 3 bases stayed unmatched. CDR3 DNA sequence: TGTGCCAGCAGTTCCTGGGACAGGGCAGATACGCAGTATTTT. This sequence encodes CASSSWDRADTQYF.

J is TRBJ1-5 and V is TRBV27; weak D call: TRBD1 (6 bases). The CDR3 has 15 amino acids. In germline, CDR1 is MNHEY, CDR2 SMNVEV (reference sequence). V was trimmed by 0 bases and J by 6 bases, leaving 12 bases between them. The CDR3 nucleotides are TGTGCCAGCAGTTTATCGCGGGGAGGGGGTCAGCCCCAGCATTTT. This sequence encodes CASSLSRGGGQPQHF.

The chain combines TRBV7-9 with TRBJ1-1, with a weak D call TRBD1 (5 bases). Germline CDR1 and CDR2: SEHNR and FQNEAQ (reference sequence). The CDR3 runs 14 residues. Trimming shortened V by 5 bases and J by 5 bases, and 15 bases separated the two germline ends. The chain's CDR3 is CASSPRWGDTEAFF. In DNA, the CDR3 is TGTGCCAGCAGCCCCCGCTGGGGGGATACTGAAGCTTTCTTT.

This sequence joins TRBV5-1 and TRBJ2-5; the match to TRBD2 covers 8 bases. CDR1 is SGHRS and CDR2 is YFSETQ in the germline V gene. The CDR3 sequence is 14 residues long. V lost 0 bases, J lost 4 bases, and 2 bases stayed unmatched. The CDR3 DNA reads as TGCGCCAGCAGCTTGGGGACTAGCAGAGAGACCCAGTACTTC. It codes for CASSLGTSRETQYF.

The gene calls are TRBV29-1 and TRBJ2-7; D may be TRBD2 (5 bases). The CDR3 extends over 14 amino acids. The germline V and J ends were trimmed by 4 bases and 5 bases, with 18 bases remaining between them. Germline lookup yields CDR1 SQVTM and CDR2 ANQGSEA. CDR3 sequence reads: CSVVEVGKLHEQYF. In nucleotides, the CDR3 is TGCAGCGTTGTGGAGGTAGGGAAGCTCCACGAGCAGTACTTC.